This TCR beta chain was found in a study of blood T cells in healthy people across ages (dated by TCRdb to about 2015). For the study in its entirety: In model experiments, roughly one uniquely barcoded TCR beta cDNA molecule per two T cells was captured by template switching. Two additional independent replicas of 1 million unique cDNA reads from the same blood draw were analyzed for two donors (one aged 18 to 30 and one aged 80 or older). The study measured age-related changes in TCR beta repertoire diversity using deep sequencing normalized with unique cDNA molecular identifiers. To avoid experimental bias, donors of different ages were randomly spread across the sequencing lanes. Donors were grouped into four age groups: young (average roughly 15 years), middle-aged (over 35), aged (about 60) and long-lived (about 82).

Study-level results and caveats: Observed TCR beta diversity per million T cells fell roughly linearly with age, and a significant reduction was already apparent by age about 43. Since profiling was done on bulk unsorted PBMCs, naive and antigen-experienced compartments could not be conclusively compared. Compared with the aged group, the long-lived group had more naive CD4+ T cells, fewer expanded clones and increased TCR diversity, suggesting age selection. Donor CMV infection status was unknown, potentially confounding age-related changes in expanded clonotypes. Total diversity estimates from one million sequenced T cells were considered lower bounds and underestimates. There was a strong correlation between observed TCR beta diversity and the percentage of naive T cells measured by flow cytometry.

Many counts were recorded for this clonotype. No cognate antigen has been identified for it. No quality values exist for individual bases; no much larger clone is one base distant. The donors were some 39 Caucasian individuals from Russia, aged 6 to 90 years, who were systemically healthy. Ten milliliters of peripheral blood were drawn from each donor into EDTA-treated Vacutainer tubes. Ficoll-Paque density-gradient centrifugation was used to isolate PBMCs, with at least 6.5 million per sample. Total RNA, at least 6 micrograms per sample, was extracted from PBMCs with Trizol reagent. For every donor, flow cytometry on a PBMC aliquot measured the percentage of naive CD45RAhigh/CD27high T cells. Library preparation used 5' RACE. TCRdb lists the instrument as Illumina HiSeq 2500. The second PCR ran for about 6 to 12 cycles and used a J-beta primer mix along with a sample-barcoded 5' primer. A unique molecular identifier was introduced onto each TCR beta cDNA molecule by a template-switch 5' adaptor carrying 12 random nucleotides. At least 2.5 million CDR3-containing paired-end reads were obtained from each sample. All of the RNA was converted into first-strand cDNA using the Mint cDNA synthesis kit, with a TRBC-specific oligonucleotide serving as the primer. All cDNA was treated with uracil-DNA glycosylase and then went through a first 18-cycle PCR with the universal primers M1SS and BC2_uni_R. For the original study's pipeline: Normalization of each sample was performed by random selection of 1 million high-quality reads, each carrying a distinct molecular identifier. Reads with shared molecular identifiers were discarded instead of being binned into consensus sequences. CDR3 identification, clonotype clustering and error correction used MiTCR with a Q25 quality threshold and the strictest error-elimination algorithm. A nonparametric unseen species model using Euler transformation provided a lower-bound estimate of total TCR beta diversity. The public reads were run again by TCRdb, first through fastp at Q25 and then through MiXCR, and only productive beta chains were kept. Identical CDR3 protein sequences are pooled into one entry, listed with their most common genes and DNA. For this entry, the V and J calls and clone size follow TCRdb and not the study's own pipeline. The sample records approximately 730,000 distinct CDR3 sequences, roughly 45% of which are singletons. 20% to 25% of the sample is in the top ten clones.

Based on the germline V gene, the CDR1 and CDR2 sequences are MGHRA and YSYEKL. Inclusive of the bounding cysteine and phenylalanine, the CDR3 is 15 residues long. CDR3 DNA only is kept here, 45 bases in frame from base 1. V is cut back by 0 bases and J by 7 bases, with 7 bases in the junction unmatched. Here the chain combines TRBV4-1 and TRBJ2-5, with 8 central nucleotides matching TRBD2. The sequencing sample was made of blood. The receptor was isolated from a woman aged 55-70 years in good health. The bases are TGCGCCAGCAGCCAAGATCGGACTAGCAGCGGGACCCAGTACTTC. Its protein is CASSQDRTSSGTQYF.